This T cell receptor (beta chain) emerged from a study of blood T cell repertoires in COVID-19 (dated by TCRdb to 2020 to 2021). A note on the overall study: Samples from collaborators originated in the United States, Italy and Spain and spanned both the acute and convalescent phases of COVID-19. The dataset comprised deeply sampled blood TCRbeta repertoires from subjects exposed to, actively infected with, or recovered from COVID-19. The samples were drawn from two sources: the first 160 participants of the ongoing ImmuneRACE study, and 1,000 to 1,500 subjects contributed by 6 global collaborators. The repertoires were made available in a free public database intended to serve as a resource for research on the immune response to SARS-CoV-2. Where available, HLA class I and class II types were taken from metadata supplied by the sample provider and were not determined by assay-based typing. The sample metadata nearly always contained a de-identified subject ID, COVID-19 status, age in years and sex. The material from the prospective study consisted of cDNA or gDNA derived from T cells, B-cell-depleted T cells, or PBMCs. What the work shows at the level of the full study, not this receptor alone: How much clinical and demographic metadata was included differed by source and by participant, and the metadata was provided uncurated.

TCRbeta CDR3 regions were amplified from genomic DNA by means of the immunoSEQ Assay, a bias-controlled multiplex PCR. The authors' pipeline ran thus. The number of nucleated cells in each sample was estimated from the amplification of reference gene primers within the assay. Sequence reads were collapsed and filtered to measure the absolute abundance of every unique TCRbeta CDR3 rearrangement. For each sample, productive Simpson clonality was calculated by taking the square root of Simpson's diversity index across productive rearrangements. TCRdb took this table from immuneACCESS and kept in-frame rearrangements with V and J called. Such tables lack part of the clones; where checked against another copy, unresolved V genes explain under half of the gap, and the rest is unexplained. V, J and clone size reflect that table, while D and trimming were determined from the DNA. The sample table shows approximately 180,000 clones, and 80% to 90% are seen once. Jointly, the top ten make up around 9.9% of the sample.

The collaborating institutions used their own protocols to collect whole blood in K2EDTA tubes. For TCRbeta analysis, collaborators shipped samples as frozen whole blood, isolated PBMCs, or DNA extracted from either of those sample types. On this clone itself: Its antigen is unknown. The sample holds no much larger clone one base away, and base qualities are not on file.

V was cut back by 4 bases and J by 7 bases, leaving a gap of 22 bases between them. Its CDR3 holds 16 amino acids, cysteine through phenylalanine. Of all the DNA, just the CDR3 is kept, 48 bases in frame from base 1. From a lookup of the germline V gene, CDR1 and CDR2 are MGHRA and YSYEKL. The sequence came from a human donor with active or convalescent COVID-19. The donor label of this sample is uncertain. The sample comprised peripheral blood. This chain joins TRBV4-1 to TRBJ1-2, with no reliable assignment of the D segment. The CDR3 region reads CASSRQTRRDRIGYTF. The bases are TGCGCCAGCAGCCGCCAGACACGACGGGATCGTATTGGCTACACCTTC.